The rows below give T cell receptor beta chains drawn from one sample of a study of shared clonotypes between healthy human individuals. Data came from immunoSEQ multiplex PCR; TCRdb stores just in-frame clones and leaves some out. The data hold about 95,000 clones, with 67% observed a single time. The specimen was memory CD8+ T cells sorted from blood. The receptors come from a man younger than 45 in good health. CDR3s include the opening cysteine and the closing phenylalanine or tryptophan. A D gene is named only where the DNA matches it firmly. Size tells how often a clone was seen (once, few, many) or the class of an expanded clone, and some rows leave it out.

TRBJ2-3 NA TRBV6-4 15 NA CASSVERRGTDTQYF TGTGCCAGCAGTGTGGAGCGGAGGGGTACAGATACGCAGTATTTT
TRBJ1-2 NA TRBV19 11 TRBD1 CASGTGYGYTF TGTGCCAGCGGGACAGGCTATGGCTACACCTTC
TRBJ2-1 NA TRBV7-2 13 NA CASSFSENNEQFF TGTGCCAGCAGCTTTTCCGAAAACAATGAGCAGTTCTTC
TRBJ1-2 NA TRBV6-5 14 NA CASSKQGGGHGYTF TGTGCCAGCAGTAAACAGGGAGGAGGCCATGGCTACACCTTC
TRBJ2-1 NA TRBV27 16 TRBD2 CASTNQWASGSTEQFF TGTGCCAGCACCAACCAGTGGGCTAGCGGGAGTACTGAGCAGTTCTTC
TRBJ2-7 NA TRBV10-1 20 TRBD2 CASSPSLRTGRASGTYEQYF TGCGCCAGCAGTCCCTCTTTGAGGACCGGCAGGGCTAGCGGAACCTACGAGCAGTACTTC
TRBJ2-7 NA TRBV7-9 16 TRBD1 CASSFPTGTGAYEQYF TGTGCCAGCAGCTTCCCGACCGGGACAGGGGCCTACGAGCAGTACTTC
TRBJ2-7 NA TRBV29-1 15 NA CSVAPSPLGTYEQYF TGCAGCGTTGCCCCAAGTCCCTTGGGGACCTACGAGCAGTACTTC
TRBJ1-2 NA TRBV27 15 TRBD1 CASSFGTGANYGYTF TGTGCCAGCAGTTTTGGGACAGGAGCTAACTATGGCTACACCTTC
TRBJ2-2 NA TRBV7-8 14 NA CASSPPRDPRELFF TGTGCCAGCAGCCCGCCCCGGGACCCCCGTGAGCTGTTTTTT
TRBJ2-1 NA TRBV28 12 NA CASRGSFNEQFF TGTGCCAGCAGAGGGAGTTTCAATGAGCAGTTCTTC
TRBJ2-5 NA TRBV7-9 16 TRBD2 CASSLIGREGEETQYF TGTGCCAGCAGCTTAATTGGGCGGGAGGGCGAAGAGACCCAGTACTTC
TRBJ2-1 many TRBV7-6 11 NA CASSEDNEQFF TGTGCCAGCAGCGAGGATAATGAGCAGTTCTTC
TRBJ2-7 NA TRBV28 15 TRBD2 CASNRLRAGGDEQYF TGTGCCAGCAACCGACTGCGAGCGGGAGGGGACGAGCAGTACTTC
TRBJ2-1 once TRBV4-2 15 NA CASSQVVEGYNEQFF TGTGCCAGCAGCCAAGTAGTGGAGGGATACAATGAGCAGTTCTTC
TRBJ2-1 few TRBV5-1 12 NA CASRLGGGEQFF TGCGCCAGCAGATTGGGTGGGGGCGAGCAGTTCTTC